At least ten counts were recorded for the clone carrying this T cell receptor beta chain. Its antigen is not identified. The junction departs from the called germline gene at one end, perhaps through a read error. The data derive from a study of T cells after posttransplantation cyclophosphamide. Study outcomes and limitations: Donor-recipient repertoire similarity was low at 1-2 months, rising over year one.

Measured with immunoSEQ multiplex PCR; TCRdb has only the in-frame clones, and not every one. The sample shows more than 20,000 clones, none of them appearing just once. Germline loops: CDR1 MDHEN, CDR2 SYDVKM. The CDR3 is 12 amino acids. The source material was PBMCs. The clonotype originates from a man in his fifties in good health, CMV-negative, and a related stem cell transplant donor. The chain recombines TRBV28 with TRBJ2-7, with D possibly being TRBD2 (6 bases). For the CDR3, the DNA is TGTGCCAGCAGTCCCCCCCGAGGAGGGAACCACTTC. Residues: CASSPPRGGNHF.